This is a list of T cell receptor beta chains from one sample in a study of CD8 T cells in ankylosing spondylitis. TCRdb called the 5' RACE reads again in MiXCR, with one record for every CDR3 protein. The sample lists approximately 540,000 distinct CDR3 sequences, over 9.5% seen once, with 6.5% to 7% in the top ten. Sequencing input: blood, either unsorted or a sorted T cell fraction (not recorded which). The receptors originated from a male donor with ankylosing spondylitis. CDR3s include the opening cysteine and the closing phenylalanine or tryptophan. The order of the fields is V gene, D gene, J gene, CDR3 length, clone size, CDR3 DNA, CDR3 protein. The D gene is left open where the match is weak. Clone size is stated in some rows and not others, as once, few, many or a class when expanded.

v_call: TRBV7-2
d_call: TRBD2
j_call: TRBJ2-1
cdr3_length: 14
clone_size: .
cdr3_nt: TGTGCCAGCAGTCGGTTTTTAGCGGGTAATGAGCAGTTCTTC
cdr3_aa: CASSRFLAGNEQFF

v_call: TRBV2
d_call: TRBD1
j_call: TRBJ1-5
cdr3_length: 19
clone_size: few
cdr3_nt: TGTGCCAGCACCGGGGAGGTTGGCAGGGGGCCATATAGCAATCAGCCCCAGCATTTT
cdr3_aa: CASTGEVGRGPYSNQPQHF

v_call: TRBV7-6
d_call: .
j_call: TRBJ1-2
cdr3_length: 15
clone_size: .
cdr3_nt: TGTGCCAGCAGCGCCCGGACGGAAGGGGGTCATGGCTACACCTTC
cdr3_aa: CASSARTEGGHGYTF

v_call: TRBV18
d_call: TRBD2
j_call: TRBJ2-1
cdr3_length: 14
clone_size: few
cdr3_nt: TGTGCCAGCTCACCACCGGTGGCTAGCGGGGAGCAGTTCTTC
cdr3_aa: CASSPPVASGEQFF

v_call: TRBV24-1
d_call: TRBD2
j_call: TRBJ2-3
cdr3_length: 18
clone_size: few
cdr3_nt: TGTGCCACCAGTGATTTGCCGGGGACTAGCGGGAAAACAGATACGCAGTATTTT
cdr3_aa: CATSDLPGTSGKTDTQYF

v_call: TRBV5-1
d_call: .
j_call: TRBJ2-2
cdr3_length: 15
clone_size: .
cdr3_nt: TGCGCCAGCGCGGGTTACGGGGCGAAGACCGGGGAGCTGTTTTTT
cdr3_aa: CASAGYGAKTGELFF

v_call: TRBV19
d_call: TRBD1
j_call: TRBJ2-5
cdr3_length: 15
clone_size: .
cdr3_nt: TGTGCCAGTAGTCCGAGACAGGGGTCGGGGGAGACCCAGTACTTC
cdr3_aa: CASSPRQGSGETQYF

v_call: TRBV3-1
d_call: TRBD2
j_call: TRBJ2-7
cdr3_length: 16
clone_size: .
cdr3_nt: TGTGCCAGCAGCCAAGCATGGGGGCTAGCGGGAGGAGAGCAGTACTTC
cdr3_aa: CASSQAWGLAGGEQYF

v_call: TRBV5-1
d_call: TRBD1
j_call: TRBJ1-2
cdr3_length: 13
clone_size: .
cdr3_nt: TGCGCCAGCACCCGGACAGGGGCCTTTGGCTACACCTTC
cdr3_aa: CASTRTGAFGYTF

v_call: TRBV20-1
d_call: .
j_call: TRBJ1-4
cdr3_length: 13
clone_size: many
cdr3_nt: TGCAGTGCTAGCAAACAGAATAATGAAAAACTGTTTTTT
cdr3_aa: CSASKQNNEKLFF

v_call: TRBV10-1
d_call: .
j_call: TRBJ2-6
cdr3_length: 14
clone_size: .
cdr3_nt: TGCGCCAGCAGTGGGGTTTCTGGGGCCAACGTCCTGACTTTC
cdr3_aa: CASSGVSGANVLTF

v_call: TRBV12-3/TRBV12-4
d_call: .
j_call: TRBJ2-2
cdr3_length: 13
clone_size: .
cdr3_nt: TGTGCCAGCAGCCTCCGACACACCGGGGAGCTGTTTTTT
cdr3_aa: CASSLRHTGELFF

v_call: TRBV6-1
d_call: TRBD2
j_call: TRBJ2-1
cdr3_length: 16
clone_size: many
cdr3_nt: TGTGCCAGCAGTCGAACCCGGACTAGCGGGAACGATGAGCAGTTCTTC
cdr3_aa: CASSRTRTSGNDEQFF

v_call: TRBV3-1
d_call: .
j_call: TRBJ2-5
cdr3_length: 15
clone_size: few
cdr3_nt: TGTGCCAGCAGCCAATTCGTCAGGGCGGAGGGGACCCAGTACTTC
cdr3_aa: CASSQFVRAEGTQYF

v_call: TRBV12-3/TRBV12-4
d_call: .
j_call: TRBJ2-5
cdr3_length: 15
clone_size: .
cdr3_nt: TGTGCCAGCCTAATGGGGGGGCAGTTGCGGGAGACCCAGTACTTC
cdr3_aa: CASLMGGQLRETQYF

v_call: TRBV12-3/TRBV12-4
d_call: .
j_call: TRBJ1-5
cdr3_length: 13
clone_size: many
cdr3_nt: TGTGCCAGCTCGGGGGTCCCCCGTGGGCCCCAGCATTTT
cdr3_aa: CASSGVPRGPQHF

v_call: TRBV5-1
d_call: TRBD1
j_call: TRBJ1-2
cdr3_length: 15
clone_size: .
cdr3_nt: TGCGCCAGCAGCTTGGGAGGAACAGGGGGCCCTGGCTACACCTTC
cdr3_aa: CASSLGGTGGPGYTF

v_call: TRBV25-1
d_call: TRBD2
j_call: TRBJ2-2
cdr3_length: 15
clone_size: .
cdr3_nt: TGTGCCTGGGACGTTCTTAGCGGGAAAACCGGGGAGCTGTTTTTT
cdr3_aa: CAWDVLSGKTGELFF

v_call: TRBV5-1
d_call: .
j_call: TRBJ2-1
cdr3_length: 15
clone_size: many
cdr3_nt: TGCGCCAGCAGCTTGACAGATTACTCCTACAATGAGCAGTTCTTC
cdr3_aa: CASSLTDYSYNEQFF

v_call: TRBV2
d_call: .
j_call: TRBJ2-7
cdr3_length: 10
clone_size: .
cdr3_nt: TGTGCCAGCAGTGTTAACATGCAGTACTTC
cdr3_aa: CASSVNMQYF

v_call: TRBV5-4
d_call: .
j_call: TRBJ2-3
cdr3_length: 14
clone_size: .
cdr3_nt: TGTGCCAGCAGGCCCGCGGGCCCCACAGATACGCAGTATTTT
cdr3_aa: CASRPAGPTDTQYF

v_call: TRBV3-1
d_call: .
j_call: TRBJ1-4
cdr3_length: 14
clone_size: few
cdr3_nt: TGTGCCAGCAGCCAAGGGGTAGTCGGTGAAAAACTGTTTTTT
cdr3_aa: CASSQGVVGEKLFF

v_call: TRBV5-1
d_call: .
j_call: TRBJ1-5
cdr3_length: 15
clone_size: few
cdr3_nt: TGCGCCAGCAGCTCGGACGGGGCCCCCAATCAGCCCCAGCATTTT
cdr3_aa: CASSSDGAPNQPQHF

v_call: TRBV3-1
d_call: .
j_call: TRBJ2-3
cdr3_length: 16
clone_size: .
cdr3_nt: TGTGCCAGCAGCCTCTGGATCGGCGGAGGCACAGATACGCAGTATTTT
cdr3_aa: CASSLWIGGGTDTQYF

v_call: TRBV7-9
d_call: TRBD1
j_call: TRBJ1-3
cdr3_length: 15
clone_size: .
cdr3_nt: TGTGCCAGCAGCTCATACAGGGGTACTGGAAACACCATATATTTT
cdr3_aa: CASSSYRGTGNTIYF

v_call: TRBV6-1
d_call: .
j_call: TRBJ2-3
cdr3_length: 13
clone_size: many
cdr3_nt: TGTGCCAGCAGCCCTCTCGGGGCAGATACGCAGTATTTT
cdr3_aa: CASSPLGADTQYF

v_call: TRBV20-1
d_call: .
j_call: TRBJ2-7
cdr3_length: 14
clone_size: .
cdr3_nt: TGCAGTGCTAGAGATGTTAGGATTCTCTACGAGCAGTACTTC
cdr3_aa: CSARDVRILYEQYF

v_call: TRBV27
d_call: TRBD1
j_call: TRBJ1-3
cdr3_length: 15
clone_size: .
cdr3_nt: TGTGCCAGCAGTCTAACAGGGGGAACTGGAAACACCATATATTTT
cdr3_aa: CASSLTGGTGNTIYF